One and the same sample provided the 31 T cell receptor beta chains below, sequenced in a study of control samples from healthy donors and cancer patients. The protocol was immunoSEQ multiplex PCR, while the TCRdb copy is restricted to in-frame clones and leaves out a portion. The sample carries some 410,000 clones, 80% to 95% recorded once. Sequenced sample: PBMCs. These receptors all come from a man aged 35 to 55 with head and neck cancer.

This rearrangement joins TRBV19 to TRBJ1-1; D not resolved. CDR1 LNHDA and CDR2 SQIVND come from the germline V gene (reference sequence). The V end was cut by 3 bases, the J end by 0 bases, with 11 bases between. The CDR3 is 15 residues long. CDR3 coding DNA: TGTGCCAGTAGTATCGTAAGCAGCATGAACACTGAAGCTTTCTTT. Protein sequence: CASSIVSSMNTEAFF. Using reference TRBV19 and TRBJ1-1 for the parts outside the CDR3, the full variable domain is DGGITQSPKYLFRKEGQNVTLSCEQNLNHDAMYWYRQDPGQGLRLIYYSQIVNDFQKGDIAEGYSVSREKKESFPLTVTSAQKNPTAFYLCASSIVSSMNTEAFFGQGTRLTVV.

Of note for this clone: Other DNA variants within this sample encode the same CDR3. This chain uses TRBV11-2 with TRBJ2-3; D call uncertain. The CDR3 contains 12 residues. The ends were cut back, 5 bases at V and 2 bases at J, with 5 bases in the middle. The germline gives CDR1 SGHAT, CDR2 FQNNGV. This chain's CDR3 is CASSRTTDTQYF. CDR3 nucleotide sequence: TGTGCCAGCAGCCGAACCACAGATACGCAGTATTTT.

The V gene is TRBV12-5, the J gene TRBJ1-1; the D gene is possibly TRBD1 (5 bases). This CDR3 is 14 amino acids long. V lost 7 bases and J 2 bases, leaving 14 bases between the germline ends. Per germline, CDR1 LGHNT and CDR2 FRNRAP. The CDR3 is CASAPGGVNTEAFF. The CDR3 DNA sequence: TGTGCTAGTGCCCCTGGGGGGGTTAACACTGAAGCTTTCTTT.

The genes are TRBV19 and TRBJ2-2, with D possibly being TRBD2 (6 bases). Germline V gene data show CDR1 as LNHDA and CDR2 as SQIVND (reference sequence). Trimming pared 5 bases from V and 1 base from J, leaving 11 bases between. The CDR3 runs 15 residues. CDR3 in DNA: TGTGCCAGTAGTTCGGGACTCGAGAACACCGGGGAGCTGTTTTTT. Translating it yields CASSSGLENTGELFF.

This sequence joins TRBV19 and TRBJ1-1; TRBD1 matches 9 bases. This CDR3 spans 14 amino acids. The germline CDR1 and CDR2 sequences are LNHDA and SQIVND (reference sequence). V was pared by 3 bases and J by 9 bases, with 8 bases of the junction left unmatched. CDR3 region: CASSIQWTGDQAFF. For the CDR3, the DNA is TGTGCCAGTAGTATCCAATGGACAGGGGATCAAGCTTTCTTT.

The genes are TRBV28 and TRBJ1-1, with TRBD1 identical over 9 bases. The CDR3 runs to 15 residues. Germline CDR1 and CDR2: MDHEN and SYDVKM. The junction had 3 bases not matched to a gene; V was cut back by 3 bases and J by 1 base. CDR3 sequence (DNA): TGTGCCAGCAGTTTCTCGACAGGGGGGAACACTGAAGCTTTCTTT. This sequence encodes CASSFSTGGNTEAFF. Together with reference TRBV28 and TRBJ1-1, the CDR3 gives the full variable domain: DVKVTQSSRYLVKRTGEKVFLECVQDMDHENMFWYRQDPGLGLRLIYFSYDVKMKEKGDIPEGYSVSREKKERFSLILESASTNQTSMYLCASSFSTGGNTEAFFGQGTRLTVV.

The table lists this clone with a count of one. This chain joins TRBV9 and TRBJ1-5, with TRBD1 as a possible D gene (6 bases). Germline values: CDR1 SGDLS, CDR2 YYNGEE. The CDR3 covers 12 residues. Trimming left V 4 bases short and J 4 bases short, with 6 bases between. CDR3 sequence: CASSQGNQPQHF. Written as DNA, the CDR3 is TGTGCCAGCAGCCAGGGGAATCAGCCCCAGCATTTT.

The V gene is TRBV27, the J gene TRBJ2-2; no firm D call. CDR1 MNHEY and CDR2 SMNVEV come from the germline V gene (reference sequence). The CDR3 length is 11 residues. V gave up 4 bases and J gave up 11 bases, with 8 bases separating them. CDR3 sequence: CASSYGGELFF. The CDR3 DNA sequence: TGTGCCAGCAGTTACGGCGGTGAGCTGTTTTTT.

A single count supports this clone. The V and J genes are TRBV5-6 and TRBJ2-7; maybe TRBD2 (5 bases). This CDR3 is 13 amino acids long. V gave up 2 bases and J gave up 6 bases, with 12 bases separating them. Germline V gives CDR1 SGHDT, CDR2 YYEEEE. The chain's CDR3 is CASSLPPSPEQYF. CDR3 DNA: TGTGCCAGCAGCTTACCCCCTAGCCCCGAGCAGTACTTC.

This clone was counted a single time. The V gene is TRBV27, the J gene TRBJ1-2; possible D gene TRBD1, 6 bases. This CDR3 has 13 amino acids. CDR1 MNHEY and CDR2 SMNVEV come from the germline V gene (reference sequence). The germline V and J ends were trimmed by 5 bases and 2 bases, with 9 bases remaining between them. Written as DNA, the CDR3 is TGTGCCAGCAGTCCAGGACAGAACTATGGCTACACCTTC. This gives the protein CASSPGQNYGYTF.

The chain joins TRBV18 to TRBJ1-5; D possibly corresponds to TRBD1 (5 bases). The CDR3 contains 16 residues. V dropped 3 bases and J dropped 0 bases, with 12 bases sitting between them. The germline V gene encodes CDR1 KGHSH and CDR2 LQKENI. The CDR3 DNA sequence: TGTGCCAGCTCACCGTCGGGGCGGAGTAGCAATCAGCCCCAGCATTTT. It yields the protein CASSPSGRSSNQPQHF.

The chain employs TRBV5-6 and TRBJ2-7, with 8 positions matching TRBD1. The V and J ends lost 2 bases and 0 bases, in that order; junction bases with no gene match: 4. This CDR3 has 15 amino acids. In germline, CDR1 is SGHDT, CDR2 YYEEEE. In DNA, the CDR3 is TGTGCCAGCAGCTTCGGACAGGGCTTCTCCTACGAGCAGTACTTC. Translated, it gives CASSFGQGFSYEQYF.

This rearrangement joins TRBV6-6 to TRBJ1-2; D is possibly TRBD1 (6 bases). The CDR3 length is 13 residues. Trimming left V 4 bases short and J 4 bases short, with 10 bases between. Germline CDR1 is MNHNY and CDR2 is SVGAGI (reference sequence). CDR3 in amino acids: CASSFGQPYGYTF. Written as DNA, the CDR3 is TGTGCCAGCAGTTTCGGACAGCCCTATGGCTACACCTTC.

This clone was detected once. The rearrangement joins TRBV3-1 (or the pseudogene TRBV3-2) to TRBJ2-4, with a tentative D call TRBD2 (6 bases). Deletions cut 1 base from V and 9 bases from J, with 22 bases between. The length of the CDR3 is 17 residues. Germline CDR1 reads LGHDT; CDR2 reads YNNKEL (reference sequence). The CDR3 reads CASSQGGGGRGIGIQYF. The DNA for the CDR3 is TGTGCCAGCAGCCAAGGTGGGGGAGGCAGAGGTATAGGCATTCAGTACTTC.

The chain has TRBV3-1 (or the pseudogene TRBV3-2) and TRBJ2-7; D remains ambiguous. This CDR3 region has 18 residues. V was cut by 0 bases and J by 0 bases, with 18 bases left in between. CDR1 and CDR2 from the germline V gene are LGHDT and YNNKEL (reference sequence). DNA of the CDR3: TGTGCCAGCAGCCAAGATAATACGGGCTACGAATCCTCCTACGAGCAGTACTTC. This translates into CASSQDNTGYESSYEQYF.

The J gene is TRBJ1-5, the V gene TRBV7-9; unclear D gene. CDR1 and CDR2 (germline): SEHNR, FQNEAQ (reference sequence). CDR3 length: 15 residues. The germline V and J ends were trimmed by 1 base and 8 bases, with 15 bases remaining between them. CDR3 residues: CASSLGSDAMEPQHF. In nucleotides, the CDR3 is TGTGCCAGCAGCTTAGGATCGGACGCAATGGAGCCCCAGCATTTT.

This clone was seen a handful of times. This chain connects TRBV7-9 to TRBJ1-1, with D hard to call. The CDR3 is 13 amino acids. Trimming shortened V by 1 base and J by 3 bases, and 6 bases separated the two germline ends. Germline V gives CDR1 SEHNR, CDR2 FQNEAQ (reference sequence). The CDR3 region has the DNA TGTGCCAGCAGCTTAGATACTTACACTGAAGCTTTCTTT. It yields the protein CASSLDTYTEAFF. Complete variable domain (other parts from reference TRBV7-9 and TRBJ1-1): DTGVSQNPRHKITKRGQNVTFRCDPISEHNRLYWYRQTLGQGPEFLTYFQNEAQLEKSRLLSDRFSAERPKGSFSTLEIQRTEQGDSAMYLCASSLDTYTEAFFGQGTRLTVV.

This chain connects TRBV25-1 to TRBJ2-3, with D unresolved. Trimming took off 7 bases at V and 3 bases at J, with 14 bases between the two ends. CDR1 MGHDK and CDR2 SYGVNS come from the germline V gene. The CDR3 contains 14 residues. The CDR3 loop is CASTPRTVTDTQYF. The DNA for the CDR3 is TGTGCCAGCACTCCCAGGACCGTTACAGATACGCAGTATTTT.

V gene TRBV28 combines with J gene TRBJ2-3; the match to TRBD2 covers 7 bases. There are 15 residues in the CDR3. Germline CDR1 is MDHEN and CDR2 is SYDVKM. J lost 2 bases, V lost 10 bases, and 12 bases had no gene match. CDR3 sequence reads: CATLSSGVTTDTQYF. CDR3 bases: TGTGCCACCCTCTCCAGCGGGGTAACCACAGATACGCAGTATTTT.

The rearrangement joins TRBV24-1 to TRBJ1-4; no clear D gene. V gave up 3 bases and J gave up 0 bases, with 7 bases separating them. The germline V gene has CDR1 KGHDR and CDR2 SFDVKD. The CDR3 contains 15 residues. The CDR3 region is CATSDRYATNEKLFF. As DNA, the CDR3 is TGTGCCACCAGTGATCGGTATGCAACTAATGAAAAACTGTTTTTT.

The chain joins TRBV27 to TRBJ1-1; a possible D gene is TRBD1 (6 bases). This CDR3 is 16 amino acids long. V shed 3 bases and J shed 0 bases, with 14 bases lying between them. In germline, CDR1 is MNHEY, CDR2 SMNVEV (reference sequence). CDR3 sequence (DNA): TGTGCCAGCAGTTTCGCCGGACAGACCATGAACACTGAAGCTTTCTTT. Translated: CASSFAGQTMNTEAFF.

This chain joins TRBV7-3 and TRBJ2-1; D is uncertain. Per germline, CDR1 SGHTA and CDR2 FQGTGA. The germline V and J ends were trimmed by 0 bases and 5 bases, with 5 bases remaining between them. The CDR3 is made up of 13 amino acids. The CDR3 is CASSLTKNNEQFF. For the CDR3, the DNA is TGTGCCAGCAGCTTAACAAAAAACAATGAGCAGTTCTTC.

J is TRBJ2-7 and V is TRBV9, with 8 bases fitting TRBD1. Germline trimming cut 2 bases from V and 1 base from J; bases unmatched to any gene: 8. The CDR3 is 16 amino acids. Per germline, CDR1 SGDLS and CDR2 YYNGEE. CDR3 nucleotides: TGTGCCAGCAGCGTCGGACAGGGCCAGGAGTCCTACGAGCAGTACTTC. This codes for CASSVGQGQESYEQYF.

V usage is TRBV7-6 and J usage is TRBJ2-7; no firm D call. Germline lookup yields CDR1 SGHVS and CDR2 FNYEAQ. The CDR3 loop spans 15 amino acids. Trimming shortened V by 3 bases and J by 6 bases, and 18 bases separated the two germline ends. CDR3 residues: CASSFGSSVLAEQYF. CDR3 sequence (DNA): TGTGCCAGCAGCTTTGGTAGCTCTGTCCTCGCCGAGCAGTACTTC.

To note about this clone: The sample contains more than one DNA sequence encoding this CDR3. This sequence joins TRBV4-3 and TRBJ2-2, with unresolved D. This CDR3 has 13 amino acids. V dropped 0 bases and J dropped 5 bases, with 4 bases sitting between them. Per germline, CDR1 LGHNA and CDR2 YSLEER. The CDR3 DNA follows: TGCGCCAGCAGCCAAGAGCGGACCGGGGAGCTGTTTTTT. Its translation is CASSQERTGELFF.

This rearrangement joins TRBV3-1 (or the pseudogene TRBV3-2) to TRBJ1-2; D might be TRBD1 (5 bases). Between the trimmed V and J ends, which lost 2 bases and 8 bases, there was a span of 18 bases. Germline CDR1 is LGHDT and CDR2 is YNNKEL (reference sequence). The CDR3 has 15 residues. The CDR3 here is CASSQKMARVNGYTF. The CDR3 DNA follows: TGTGCCAGCAGCCAAAAGATGGCCAGGGTAAACGGCTACACCTTC.

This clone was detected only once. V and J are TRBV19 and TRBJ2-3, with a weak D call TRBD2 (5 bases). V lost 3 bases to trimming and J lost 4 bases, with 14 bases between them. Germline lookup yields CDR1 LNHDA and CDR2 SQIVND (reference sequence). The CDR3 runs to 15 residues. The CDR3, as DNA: TGTGCCAGTAGTATCGGACTTCCCGGGGCAGATACGCAGTATTTT. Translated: CASSIGLPGADTQYF.

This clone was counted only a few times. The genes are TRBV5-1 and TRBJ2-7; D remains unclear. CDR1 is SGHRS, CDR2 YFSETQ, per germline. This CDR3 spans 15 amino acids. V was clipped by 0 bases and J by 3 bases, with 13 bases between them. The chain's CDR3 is CASSLELSPIYEQYF. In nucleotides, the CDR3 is TGCGCCAGCAGCTTGGAACTATCCCCCATCTACGAGCAGTACTTC.

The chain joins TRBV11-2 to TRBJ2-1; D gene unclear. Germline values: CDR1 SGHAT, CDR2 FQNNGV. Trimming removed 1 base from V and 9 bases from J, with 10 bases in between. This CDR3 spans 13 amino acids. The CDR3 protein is CASSLGGWGEQFF. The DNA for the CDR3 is TGTGCCAGCAGCTTAGGAGGTTGGGGTGAGCAGTTCTTC.

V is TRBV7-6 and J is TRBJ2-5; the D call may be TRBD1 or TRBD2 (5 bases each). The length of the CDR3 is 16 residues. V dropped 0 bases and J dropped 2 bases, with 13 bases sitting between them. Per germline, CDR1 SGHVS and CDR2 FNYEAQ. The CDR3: CASSLAVRGRQETQYF. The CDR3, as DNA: TGTGCCAGCAGCTTAGCCGTACGGGGACGTCAAGAGACCCAGTACTTC.

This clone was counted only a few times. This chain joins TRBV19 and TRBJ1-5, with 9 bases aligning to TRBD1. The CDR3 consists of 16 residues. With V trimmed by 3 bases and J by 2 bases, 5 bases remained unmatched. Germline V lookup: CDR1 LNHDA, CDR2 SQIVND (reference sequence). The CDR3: CASSMRGQGGNQPQHF. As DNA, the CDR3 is TGTGCCAGTAGTATGCGGGGACAGGGTGGCAATCAGCCCCAGCATTTT.